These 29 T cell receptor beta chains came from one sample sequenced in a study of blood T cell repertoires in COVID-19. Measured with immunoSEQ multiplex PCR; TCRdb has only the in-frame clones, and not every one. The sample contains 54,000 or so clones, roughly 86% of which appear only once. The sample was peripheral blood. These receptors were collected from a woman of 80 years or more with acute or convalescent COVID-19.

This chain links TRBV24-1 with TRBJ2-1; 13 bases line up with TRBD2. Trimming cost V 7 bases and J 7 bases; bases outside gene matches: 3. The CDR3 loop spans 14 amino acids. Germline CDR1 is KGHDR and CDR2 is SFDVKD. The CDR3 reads CATSRTSGGNEQFF. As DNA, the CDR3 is TGTGCCACCAGCCGGACTAGCGGGGGAAATGAGCAGTTCTTC.

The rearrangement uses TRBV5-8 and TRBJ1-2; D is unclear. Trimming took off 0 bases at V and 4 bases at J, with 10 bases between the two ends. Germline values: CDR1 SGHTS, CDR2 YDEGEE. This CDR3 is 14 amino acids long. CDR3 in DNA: TGTGCCAGCAGCTTGGGAGACATACTCTATGGCTACACCTTC. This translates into CASSLGDILYGYTF.

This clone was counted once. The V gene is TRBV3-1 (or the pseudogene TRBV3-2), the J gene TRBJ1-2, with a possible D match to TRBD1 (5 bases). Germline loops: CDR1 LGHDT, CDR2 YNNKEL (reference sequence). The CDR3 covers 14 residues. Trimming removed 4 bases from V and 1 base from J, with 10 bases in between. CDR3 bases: TGTGCCAGCAGCCGGGGCCCGATTAACTATGGCTACACCTTC. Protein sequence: CASSRGPINYGYTF.

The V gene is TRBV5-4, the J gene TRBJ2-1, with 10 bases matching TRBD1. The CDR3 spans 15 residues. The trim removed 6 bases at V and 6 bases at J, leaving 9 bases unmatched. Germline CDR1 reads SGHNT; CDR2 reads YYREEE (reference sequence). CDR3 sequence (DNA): TGTGCCAGCACCCCGGGACAGGGGAGGGTCAATGAGCAGTTCTTC. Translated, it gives CASTPGQGRVNEQFF.

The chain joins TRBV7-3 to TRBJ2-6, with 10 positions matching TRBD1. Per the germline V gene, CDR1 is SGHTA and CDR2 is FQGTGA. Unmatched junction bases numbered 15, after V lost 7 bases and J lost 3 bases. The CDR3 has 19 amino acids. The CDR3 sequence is CASTERAGTGALGANVLTF. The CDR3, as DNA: TGTGCCAGCACCGAAAGAGCAGGGACAGGGGCGCTTGGGGCCAACGTCCTGACTTTC.

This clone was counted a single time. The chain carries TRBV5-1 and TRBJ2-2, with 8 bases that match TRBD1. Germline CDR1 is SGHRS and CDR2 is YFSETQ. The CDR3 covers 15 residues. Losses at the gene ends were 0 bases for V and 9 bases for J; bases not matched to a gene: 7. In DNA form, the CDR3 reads TGCGCCAGCAGCTTGGCAGGGACAGGACATAGGGAGCTGTTTTTT. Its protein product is CASSLAGTGHRELFF. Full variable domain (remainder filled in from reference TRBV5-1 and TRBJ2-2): KAGVTQTPRYLIKTRGQQVTLSCSPISGHRSVSWYQQTPGQGLQFLFEYFSETQRNKGNFPGRFSGRQFSNSRSEMNVSTLELGDSALYLCASSLAGTGHRELFFGEGSRLTVL.

The CDR3, as DNA: TGTGCTAGTGGGACACGGGAGGAGACCCAGTACTTC. Translation gives CASGTREETQYF. J is TRBJ2-5 and V is TRBV12-5; tentatively, D is TRBD2 (6 bases). With 6 bases removed from V and 5 bases from J, the gap between germline ends came to 10 bases. The CDR3 contains 12 residues. The V gene's germline CDR1 is LGHNT and CDR2 FRNRAP. The variable domain in full, with the rest retrieved from reference TRBV12-5 and TRBJ2-5, is DARVTQTPRHKVTEMGQEVTMRCQPILGHNTVFWYRQTMMQGLELLAYFRNRAPLDDSGMPKDRFSAEMPDATLATLKIQPSEPRDSAVYFCASGTREETQYFGPGTRLLVL.

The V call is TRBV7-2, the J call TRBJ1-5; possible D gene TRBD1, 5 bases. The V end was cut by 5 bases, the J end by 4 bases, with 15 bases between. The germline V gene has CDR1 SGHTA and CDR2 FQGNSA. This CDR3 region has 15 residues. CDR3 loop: CASSPLLGGNQPQHF. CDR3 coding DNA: TGTGCCAGCAGCCCCTTGTTGGGGGGGAATCAGCCCCAGCATTTT.

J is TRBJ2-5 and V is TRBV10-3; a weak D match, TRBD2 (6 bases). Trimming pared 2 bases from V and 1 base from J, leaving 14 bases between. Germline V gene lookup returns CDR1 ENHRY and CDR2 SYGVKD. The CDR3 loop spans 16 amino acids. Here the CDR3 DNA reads TGTGCCATCAGTGAGATGGGGGACTCCAGCCAAGAGACCCAGTACTTC. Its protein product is CAISEMGDSSQETQYF.

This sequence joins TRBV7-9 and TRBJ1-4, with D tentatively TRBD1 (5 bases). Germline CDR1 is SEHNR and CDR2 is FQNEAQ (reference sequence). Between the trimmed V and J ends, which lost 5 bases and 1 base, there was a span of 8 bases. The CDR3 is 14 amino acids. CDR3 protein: CASSHRLTNEKLFF. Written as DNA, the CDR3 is TGTGCCAGCAGCCACAGGTTAACTAATGAAAAACTGTTTTTT.

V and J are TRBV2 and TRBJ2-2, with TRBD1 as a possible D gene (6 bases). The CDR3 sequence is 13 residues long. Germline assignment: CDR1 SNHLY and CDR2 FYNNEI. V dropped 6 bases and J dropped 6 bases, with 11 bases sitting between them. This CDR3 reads CASRGQSSGELFF. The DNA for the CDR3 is TGTGCCAGCAGGGGACAATCCTCCGGGGAGCTGTTTTTT.

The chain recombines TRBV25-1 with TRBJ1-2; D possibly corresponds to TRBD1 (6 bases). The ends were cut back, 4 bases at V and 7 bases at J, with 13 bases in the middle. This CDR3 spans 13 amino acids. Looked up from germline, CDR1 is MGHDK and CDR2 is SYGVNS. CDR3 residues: CASSGQDASGYTF. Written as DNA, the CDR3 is TGTGCCAGCAGTGGACAGGACGCCAGTGGCTACACCTTC.

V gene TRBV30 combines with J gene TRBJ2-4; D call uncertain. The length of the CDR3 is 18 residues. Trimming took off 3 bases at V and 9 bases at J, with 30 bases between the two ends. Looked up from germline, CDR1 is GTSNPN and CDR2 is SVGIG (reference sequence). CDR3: CAWRPDFGGSSTPGIQYF. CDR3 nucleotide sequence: TGTGCCTGGAGGCCAGATTTTGGCGGTTCCTCCACCCCGGGCATTCAGTACTTC.

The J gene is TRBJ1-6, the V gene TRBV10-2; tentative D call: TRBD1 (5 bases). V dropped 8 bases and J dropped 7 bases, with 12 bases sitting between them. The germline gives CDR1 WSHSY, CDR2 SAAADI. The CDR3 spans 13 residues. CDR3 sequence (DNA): TGCGCCAGCCGGGGGACGCCCAATTCACCCCTCCACTTT. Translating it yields CASRGTPNSPLHF.

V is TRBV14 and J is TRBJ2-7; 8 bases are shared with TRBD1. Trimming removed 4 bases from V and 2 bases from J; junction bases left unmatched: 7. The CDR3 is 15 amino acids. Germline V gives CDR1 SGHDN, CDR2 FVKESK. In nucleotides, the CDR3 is TGTGCCAGCAGCCTCAGCCCGGGACAGGCCTACGAGCAGTACTTC. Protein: CASSLSPGQAYEQYF.

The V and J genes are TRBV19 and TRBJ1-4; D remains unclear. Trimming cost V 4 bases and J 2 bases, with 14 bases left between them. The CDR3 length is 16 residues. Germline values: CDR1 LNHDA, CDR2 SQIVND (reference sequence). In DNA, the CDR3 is TGTGCCAGTAGTACTCATTTCGGGGTGACTAATGAAAAACTGTTTTTT. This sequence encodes CASSTHFGVTNEKLFF.

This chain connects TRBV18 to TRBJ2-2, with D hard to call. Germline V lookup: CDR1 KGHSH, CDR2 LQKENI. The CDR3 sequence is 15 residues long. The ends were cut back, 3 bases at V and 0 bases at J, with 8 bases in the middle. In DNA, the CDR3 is TGTGCCAGCTCACCCATGAGCCCGAACACCGGGGAGCTGTTTTTT. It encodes CASSPMSPNTGELFF.

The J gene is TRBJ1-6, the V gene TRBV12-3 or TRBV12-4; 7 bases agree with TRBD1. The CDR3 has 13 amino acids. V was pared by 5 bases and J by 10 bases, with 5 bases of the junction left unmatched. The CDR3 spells CASSTGVESPLHF. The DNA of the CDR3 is TGTGCCAGCAGTACAGGGGTTGAATCACCCCTCCACTTT.

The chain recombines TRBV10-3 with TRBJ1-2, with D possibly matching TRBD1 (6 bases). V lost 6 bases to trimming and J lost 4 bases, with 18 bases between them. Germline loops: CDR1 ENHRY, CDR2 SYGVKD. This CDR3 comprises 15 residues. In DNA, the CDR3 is TGTGCCATCAGCGAGCCACAGGGCGGGGGCTATGGCTACACCTTC. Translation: CAISEPQGGGYGYTF.

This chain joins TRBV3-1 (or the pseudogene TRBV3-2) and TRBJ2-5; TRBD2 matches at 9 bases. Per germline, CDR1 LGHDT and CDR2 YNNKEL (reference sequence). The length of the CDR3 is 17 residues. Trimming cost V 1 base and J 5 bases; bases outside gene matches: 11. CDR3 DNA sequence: TGTGCCAGCAGCCAAGGGCTGCTAGCGGGGTCCCGCGAGACCCAGTACTTC. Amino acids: CASSQGLLAGSRETQYF.

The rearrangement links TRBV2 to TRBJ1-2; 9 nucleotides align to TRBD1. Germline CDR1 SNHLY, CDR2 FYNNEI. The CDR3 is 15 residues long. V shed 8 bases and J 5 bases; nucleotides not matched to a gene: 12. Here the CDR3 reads CASGGNTGGRYGYTF. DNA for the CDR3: TGTGCCAGCGGAGGAAATACAGGGGGCCGGTATGGCTACACCTTC. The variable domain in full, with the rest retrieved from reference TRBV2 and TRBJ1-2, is EPEVTQTPSHQVTQMGQEVILRCVPISNHLYFYWYRQILGQKVEFLVSFYNNEISEKSEIFDDQFSVERPDGSNFTLKIRSTKLEDSAMYFCASGGNTGGRYGYTFGSGTRLTVV.

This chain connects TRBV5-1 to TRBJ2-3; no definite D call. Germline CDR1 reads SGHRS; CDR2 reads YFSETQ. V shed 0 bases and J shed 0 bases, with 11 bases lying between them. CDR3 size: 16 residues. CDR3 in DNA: TGCGCCAGCAGCTTGGTGGCTCGCTCTAGCACAGATACGCAGTATTTT. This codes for CASSLVARSSTDTQYF.

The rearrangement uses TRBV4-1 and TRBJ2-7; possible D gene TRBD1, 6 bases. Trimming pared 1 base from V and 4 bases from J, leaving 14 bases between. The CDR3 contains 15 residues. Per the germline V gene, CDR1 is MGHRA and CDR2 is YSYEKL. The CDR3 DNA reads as TGCGCCAGCAGCCAAGCCGGGACACGGAATTACGAGCAGTACTTC. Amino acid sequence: CASSQAGTRNYEQYF.

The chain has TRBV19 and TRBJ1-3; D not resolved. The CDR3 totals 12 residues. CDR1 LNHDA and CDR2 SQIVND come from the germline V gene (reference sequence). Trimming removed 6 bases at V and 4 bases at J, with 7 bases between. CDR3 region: CASRTEGNTIYF. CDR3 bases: TGTGCCAGTAGAACAGAGGGAAACACCATATATTTT.

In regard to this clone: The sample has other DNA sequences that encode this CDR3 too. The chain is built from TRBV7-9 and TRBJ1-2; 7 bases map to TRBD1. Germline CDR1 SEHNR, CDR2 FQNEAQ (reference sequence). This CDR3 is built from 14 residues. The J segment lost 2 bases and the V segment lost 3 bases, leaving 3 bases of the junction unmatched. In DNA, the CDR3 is TGTGCCAGCAGCTTGGCAGGGGGGAACTATGGCTACACCTTC. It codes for CASSLAGGNYGYTF. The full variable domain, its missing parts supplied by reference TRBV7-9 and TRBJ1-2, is DTGVSQNPRHKITKRGQNVTFRCDPISEHNRLYWYRQTLGQGPEFLTYFQNEAQLEKSRLLSDRFSAERPKGSFSTLEIQRTEQGDSAMYLCASSLAGGNYGYTFGSGTRLTVV.

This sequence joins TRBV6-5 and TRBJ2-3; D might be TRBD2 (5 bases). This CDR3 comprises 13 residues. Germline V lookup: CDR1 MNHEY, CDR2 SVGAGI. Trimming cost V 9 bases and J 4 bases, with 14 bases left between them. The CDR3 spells CARSRSSSDTQYF. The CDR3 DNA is TGTGCCAGAAGTAGATCTAGCTCAGATACGCAGTATTTT.

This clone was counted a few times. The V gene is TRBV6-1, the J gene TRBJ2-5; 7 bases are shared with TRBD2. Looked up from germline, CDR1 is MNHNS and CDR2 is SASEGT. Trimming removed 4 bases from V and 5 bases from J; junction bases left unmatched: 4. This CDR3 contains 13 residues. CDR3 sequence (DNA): TGTGCCAGCAGTGGCGCGGGGGTTGAGACCCAGTACTTC. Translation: CASSGAGVETQYF.

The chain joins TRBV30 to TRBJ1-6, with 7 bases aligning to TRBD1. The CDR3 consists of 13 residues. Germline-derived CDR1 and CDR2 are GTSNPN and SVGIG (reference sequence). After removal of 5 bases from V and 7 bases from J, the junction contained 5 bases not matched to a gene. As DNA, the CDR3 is TGTGCCTGGGAAGGGGGCGGGAATTCACCCCTCCACTTT. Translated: CAWEGGGNSPLHF. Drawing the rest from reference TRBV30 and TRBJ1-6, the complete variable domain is SQTIHQWPATLVQPVGSPLSLECTVEGTSNPNLYWYRQAAGRGLQLLFYSVGIGQISSEVPQNLSASRPQDRQFILSSKKLLLSDSGFYLCAWEGGGNSPLHFGNGTRLTVT.

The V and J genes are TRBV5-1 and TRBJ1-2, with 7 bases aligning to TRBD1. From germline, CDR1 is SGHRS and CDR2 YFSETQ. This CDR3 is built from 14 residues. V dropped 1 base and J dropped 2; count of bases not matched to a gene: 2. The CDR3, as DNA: TGCGCCAGCAGCTTGAGACAGGGCAACTATGGCTACACCTTC. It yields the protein CASSLRQGNYGYTF.